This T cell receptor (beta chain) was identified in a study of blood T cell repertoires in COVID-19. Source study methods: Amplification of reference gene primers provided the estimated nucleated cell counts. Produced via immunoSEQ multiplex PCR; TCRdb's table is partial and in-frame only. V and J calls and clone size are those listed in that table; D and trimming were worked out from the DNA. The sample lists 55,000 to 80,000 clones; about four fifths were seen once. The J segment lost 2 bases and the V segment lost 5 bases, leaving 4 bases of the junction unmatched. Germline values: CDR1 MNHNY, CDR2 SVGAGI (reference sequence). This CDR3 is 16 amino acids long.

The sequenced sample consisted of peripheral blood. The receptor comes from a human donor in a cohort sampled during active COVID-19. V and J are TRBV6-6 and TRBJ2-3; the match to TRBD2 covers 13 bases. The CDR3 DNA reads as TGTGCCAGCAGTCGACTAGCGGGGGGTCTCACAGATACGCAGTATTTT. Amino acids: CASSRLAGGLTDTQYF.